This paragraph covers one T cell receptor beta chain sequence. This sample stems from a study of blood T cell repertoires in COVID-19. Trimming stripped 1 base from V and 6 bases from J, with 15 bases between. The CDR3 is 16 amino acids. Germline CDR1 reads LGHDT; CDR2 reads YNNKEL (reference sequence). Generated by immunoSEQ multiplex PCR, the TCRdb table keeps only in-frame clones and is missing some. The sample lists about 77,000 clones, more than 90% seen once, with around a sixth in the top ten. The clonotype was recovered from a woman of 80 years or more with active or convalescent COVID-19. The chain links TRBV3-1 (or the pseudogene TRBV3-2) to TRBJ2-2; D is possibly TRBD1 (5 bases). The sample comprised peripheral blood. CDR3 in amino acids: CASSQVSRVGSGELFF. The CDR3 coding sequence is TGTGCCAGCAGCCAAGTTTCCAGGGTGGGATCCGGGGAGCTGTTTTTT.